A single sample gave rise to the 14 T cell receptor beta chains below, sequenced in a study of CD8+CD57+ T cells in acquired aplastic anemia. Selection for sequencing was limited to patients who had shown CD8+CD57+ cell expansion by flow cytometry. Researchers used genomic DNA as the template to profile TCR beta VDJ and CDR3. TCRdb re-analysed the reads in MiXCR, keeping a single row per CDR3 protein. This table holds 150,000 to 200,000 distinct CDR3 sequences, less than 60% found once. Material: sorted CD4+, CD8+, or CD8+CD57+ T cells (not recorded which) from PBMCs. Source of these receptors: a human donor with aplastic anemia.

This sequence joins TRBV19 and TRBJ1-1; 7 positions match TRBD1. The CDR3 length is 14 residues. Germline-derived CDR1 and CDR2 are LNHDA and SQIVND (reference sequence). J lost 5 bases, V lost 6 bases, and 9 bases had no gene match. The CDR3 here is CASSPKTGWTEAFF. CDR3 nucleotide sequence: TGTGCCAGTAGCCCAAAGACAGGGTGGACTGAAGCTTTCTTT.

J is TRBJ2-5 and V is TRBV10-2, with D possibly being TRBD2 (6 bases). CDR3 length: 13 amino acids. Trimming cost V 7 bases and J 1 base, with 10 bases left between them. CDR1 and CDR2 from the germline V gene are WSHSY and SAAADI. CDR3 DNA sequence: TGCGCCAGCACCTGGGACTCCCAAGAGACCCAGTACTTC. Translation gives CASTWDSQETQYF.

This clonotype showed up just once. J is TRBJ2-5 and V is TRBV24-1; D not certain. Trimming cost V 5 bases and J 3 bases, with 6 bases left between them. The CDR3 totals 12 residues. CDR1 and CDR2 from the germline V gene are KGHDR and SFDVKD. The CDR3 nucleotides read TGTGCCACCAGTGGCCAGGAAGAGACCCAGTACTTC. Encoded protein: CATSGQEETQYF.

At least ten counts were recorded for this clonotype. V is TRBV6-2 or TRBV6-3 and J is TRBJ1-1; perhaps TRBD1 as D (6 bases). CDR3 length equals 13 residues. With 10 bases removed from V and 1 base from J, the gap between germline ends came to 13 bases. CDR1 is MNHEY and CDR2 is SVGEGT in the germline V gene. The CDR3 nucleotides read TGTGCCACCGAACGGGGGCGGAACACTGAAGCTTTCTTT. Amino acids: CATERGRNTEAFF.

The chain has TRBV12-3 or TRBV12-4 and TRBJ2-1; D ambiguous. The CDR3 is 12 residues long. V was clipped by 5 bases and J by 10 bases, with 12 bases between them. CDR3 sequence (DNA): TGTGCCAGCAGTCATGTGAGTAGCGAGCAGTTCTTC. Its translation: CASSHVSSEQFF.

The genes are TRBV18 and TRBJ1-5; D unresolved. Germline loops: CDR1 KGHSH, CDR2 LQKENI. The CDR3 is 14 residues long. V lost 6 bases, J lost 2 bases, and 11 bases lay in between. Here the CDR3 reads CASSLTIGNQPQHF. The CDR3 DNA is TGTGCCAGCTCGCTCACAATAGGCAATCAGCCCCAGCATTTT.

Regarding this clonotype: A much larger clone differs from this one at a single base, so this may be a read error. The chain couples TRBV2 to TRBJ1-2, with D possibly matching TRBD1 (6 bases). The CDR3 sequence is 13 residues long. Germline lookup yields CDR1 SNHLY and CDR2 FYNNEI. CDR3 in DNA: TGTGCCAGTCACAGGGTATCCATCTCTGGCTACGCCTTC. As protein: CASHRVSISGYAF.

This clonotype was seen at least ten times. The genes are TRBV20-1 and TRBJ2-3; unclear D gene. Germline assignment: CDR1 DFQATT and CDR2 SNEGSKA (reference sequence). The V end was cut by 0 bases, the J end by 4 bases, with 11 bases between. There are 14 residues in the CDR3. The CDR3 DNA is TGCAGTGCTAGAGATCGAATAGGCCCAGATACGCAGTATTTT. Protein product: CSARDRIGPDTQYF.

V usage is TRBV7-9 and J usage is TRBJ1-2; no clear D gene. Looked up from germline, CDR1 is SEHNR and CDR2 is FQNEAQ (reference sequence). The CDR3 has 13 amino acids. Trimming took off 3 bases at V and 6 bases at J, with 11 bases between the two ends. CDR3 sequence reads: CASSFSPSDGYTF. The CDR3 DNA reads TGTGCCAGCAGCTTTAGCCCAAGCGATGGCTACACCTTC. Drawing the rest from reference TRBV7-9 and TRBJ1-2, the complete variable domain is DTGVSQNPRHKITKRGQNVTFRCDPISEHNRLYWYRQTLGQGPEFLTYFQNEAQLEKSRLLSDRFSAERPKGSFSTLEIQRTEQGDSAMYLCASSFSPSDGYTFGSGTRLTVV.

This clonotype was detected only once. V gene TRBV12-3 or TRBV12-4 combines with J gene TRBJ2-1, with 12 bases lining up with TRBD2. The junction had 16 bases not matched to a gene; V was cut back by 5 bases and J by 2 bases. This CDR3 has 20 residues. CDR3 DNA sequence: TGTGCCAGCAGTCTTTTAGGACTAGCGGGAAAGGGGGTTGCCTACAATGAGCAGTTCTTC. This codes for CASSLLGLAGKGVAYNEQFF.

This clonotype was counted ten times or more. V and J are TRBV25-1 and TRBJ1-1, with D perhaps matching TRBD1 (6 bases). The CDR3 runs 13 residues. Germline CDR1 MGHDK, CDR2 SYGVNS. The V gene lost 7 bases and the J gene lost 4 bases, with 13 bases spanning the gap. CDR3: CASNRVGVTEAFF. DNA of the CDR3: TGTGCCAGCAACAGGGTAGGGGTCACTGAAGCTTTCTTT.

The chain carries TRBV11-1 and TRBJ2-5, with TRBD1 identical over 7 bases. The J segment lost 7 bases and the V segment lost 5 bases, leaving 7 bases of the junction unmatched. Germline V gene data show CDR1 as SGHAT and CDR2 as FQDESV (reference sequence). CDR3 length: 13 residues. The CDR3 reads CASSLGQMRTQYF. The CDR3 region has the DNA TGTGCCAGCAGCCTGGGACAGATGAGGACCCAGTACTTC. The full variable domain, with the rest looked up from reference TRBV11-1 and TRBJ2-5, is EAEVAQSPRYKITEKSQAVAFWCDPISGHATLYWYRQILGQGPELLVQFQDESVVDDSQLPKDRFSAERLKGVDSTLKIQPAELGDSAMYLCASSLGQMRTQYFGPGTRLLVL.

This clonotype was counted many times. This chain links TRBV6-1 with TRBJ1-1, with D perhaps TRBD1 (6 bases). CDR1 is MNHNS and CDR2 is SASEGT in the germline V gene. Deletions cut 5 bases from V and 7 bases from J, with 11 bases between. The CDR3 consists of 12 residues. The DNA for the CDR3 is TGTGCCAGCAGTCGCCTGGACAGTGAAGCTTTCTTT. Residues: CASSRLDSEAFF.

This clonotype came up many times. The chain has TRBV7-2 and TRBJ1-2; 9 nucleotides match TRBD1. V shed 4 bases and J 7 bases; nucleotides not matched to a gene: 10. CDR1 and CDR2 (germline): SGHTA, FQGNSA. The CDR3 totals 15 residues. The CDR3 sequence: CASSYSTGGGVGYTF. Here the CDR3 DNA reads TGTGCCAGCAGCTACTCCACAGGGGGCGGCGTTGGCTACACCTTC.